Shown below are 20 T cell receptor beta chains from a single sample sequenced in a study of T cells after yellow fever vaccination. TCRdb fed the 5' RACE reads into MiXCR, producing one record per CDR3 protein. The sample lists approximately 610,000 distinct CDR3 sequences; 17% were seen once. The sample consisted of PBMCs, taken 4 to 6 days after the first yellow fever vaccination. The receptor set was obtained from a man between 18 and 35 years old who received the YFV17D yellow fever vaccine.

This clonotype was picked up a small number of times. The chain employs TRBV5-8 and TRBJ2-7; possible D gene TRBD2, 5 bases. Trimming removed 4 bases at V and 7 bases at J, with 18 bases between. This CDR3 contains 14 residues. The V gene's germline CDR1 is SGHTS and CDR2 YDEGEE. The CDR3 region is CASSPGGLGREQYV. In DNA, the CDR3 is TGTGCCAGCAGCCCTGGCGGGTTGGGTCGGGAGCAGTACGTC.

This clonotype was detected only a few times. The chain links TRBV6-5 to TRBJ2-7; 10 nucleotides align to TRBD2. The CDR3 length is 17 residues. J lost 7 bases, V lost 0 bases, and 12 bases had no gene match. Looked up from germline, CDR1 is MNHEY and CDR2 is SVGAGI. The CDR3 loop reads CASSYSGVAGGPGEQYF. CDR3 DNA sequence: TGTGCCAGCAGTTACTCAGGGGTAGCGGGGGGCCCCGGGGAGCAGTACTTC.

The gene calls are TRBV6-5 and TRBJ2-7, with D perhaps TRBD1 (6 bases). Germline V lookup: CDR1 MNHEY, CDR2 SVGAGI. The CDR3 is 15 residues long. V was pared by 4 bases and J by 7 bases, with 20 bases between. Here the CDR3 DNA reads TGTGCCAGCAGTTCCCGGCAGGGGCCGCAAGGTGAGCAGTACGTC. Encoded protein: CASSSRQGPQGEQYV.

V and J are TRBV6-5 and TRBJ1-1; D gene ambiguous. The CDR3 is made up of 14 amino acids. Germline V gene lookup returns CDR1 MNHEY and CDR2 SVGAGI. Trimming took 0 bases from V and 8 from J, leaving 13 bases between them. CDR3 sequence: CASSYSVLYKEAFF. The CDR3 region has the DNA TGTGCCAGCAGTTACTCGGTATTATACAAAGAAGCTTTCTTT.

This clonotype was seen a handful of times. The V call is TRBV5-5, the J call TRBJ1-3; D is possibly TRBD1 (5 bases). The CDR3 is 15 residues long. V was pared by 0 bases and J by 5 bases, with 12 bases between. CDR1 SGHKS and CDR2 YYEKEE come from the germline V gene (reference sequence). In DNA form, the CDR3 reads TGTGCCAGCAGCTTGGGAGGGGATATACGAAACACCATATATTTT. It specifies CASSLGGDIRNTIYF.

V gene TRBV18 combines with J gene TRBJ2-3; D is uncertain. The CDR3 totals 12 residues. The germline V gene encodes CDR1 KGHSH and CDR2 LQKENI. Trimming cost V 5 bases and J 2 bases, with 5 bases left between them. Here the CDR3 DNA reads TGTGCCAGCTCAATAAACACAGATACGCAGTATTTT. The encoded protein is CASSINTDTQYF.

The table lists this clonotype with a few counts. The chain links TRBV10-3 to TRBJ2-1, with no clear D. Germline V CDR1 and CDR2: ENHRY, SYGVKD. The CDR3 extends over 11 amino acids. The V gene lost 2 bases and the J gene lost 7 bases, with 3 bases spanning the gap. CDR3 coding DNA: TGTGCCATCAGTGAGATTAATGAGCAGTTCTTC. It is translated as CAISEINEQFF.

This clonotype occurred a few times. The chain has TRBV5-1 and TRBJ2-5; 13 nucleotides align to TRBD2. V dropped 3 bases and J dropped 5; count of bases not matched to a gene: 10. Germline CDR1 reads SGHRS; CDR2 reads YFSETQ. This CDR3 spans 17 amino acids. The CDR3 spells CASSSGTSGDLGETQYF. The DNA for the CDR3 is TGCGCCAGCAGCTCGGGGACTAGCGGGGACTTGGGGGAGACCCAGTACTTC.

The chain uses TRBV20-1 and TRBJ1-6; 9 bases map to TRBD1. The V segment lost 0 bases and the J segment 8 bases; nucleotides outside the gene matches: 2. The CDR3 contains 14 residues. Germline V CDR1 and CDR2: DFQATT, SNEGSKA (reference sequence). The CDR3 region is CSARDWDRDSPLHF. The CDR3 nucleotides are TGCAGTGCTAGAGATTGGGACAGGGATTCACCCCTCCACTTT.

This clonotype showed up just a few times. The CDR3 DNA reads as TGTGCCAGCAGCGCAGTATCCTATGGCTACACCTTC. As protein: CASSAVSYGYTF. The gene calls are TRBV2 and TRBJ1-2; no clear D. V lost 6 bases and J lost 4, with 9 bases in between. The CDR3 spans 12 residues. Germline values: CDR1 SNHLY, CDR2 FYNNEI.

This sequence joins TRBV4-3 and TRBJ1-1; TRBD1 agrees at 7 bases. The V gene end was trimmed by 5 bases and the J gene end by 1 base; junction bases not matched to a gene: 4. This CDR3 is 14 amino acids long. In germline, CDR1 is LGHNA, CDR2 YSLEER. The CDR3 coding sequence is TGCGCCAGCAGCGTAGACAGGGCGAACACTGAAGCTTTCTTT. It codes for CASSVDRANTEAFF.

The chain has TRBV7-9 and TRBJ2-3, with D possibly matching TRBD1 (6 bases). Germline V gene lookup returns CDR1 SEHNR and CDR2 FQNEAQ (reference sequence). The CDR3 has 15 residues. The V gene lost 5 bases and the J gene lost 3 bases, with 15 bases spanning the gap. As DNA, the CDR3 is TGTGCCAGCAGCCACACAGGGTGGCCAACAGATACGCAGTATTTT. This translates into CASSHTGWPTDTQYF. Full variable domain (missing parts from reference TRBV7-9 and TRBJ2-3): DTGVSQNPRHKITKRGQNVTFRCDPISEHNRLYWYRQTLGQGPEFLTYFQNEAQLEKSRLLSDRFSAERPKGSFSTLEIQRTEQGDSAMYLCASSHTGWPTDTQYFGPGTRLTVL.

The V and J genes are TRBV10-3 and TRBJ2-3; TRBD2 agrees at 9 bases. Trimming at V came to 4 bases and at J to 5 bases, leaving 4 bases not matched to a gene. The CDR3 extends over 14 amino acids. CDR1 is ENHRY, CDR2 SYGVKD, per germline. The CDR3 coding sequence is TGTGCCATCAGTGGCGGGGGGGCTGGAGATACGCAGTATTTT. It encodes CAISGGGAGDTQYF.

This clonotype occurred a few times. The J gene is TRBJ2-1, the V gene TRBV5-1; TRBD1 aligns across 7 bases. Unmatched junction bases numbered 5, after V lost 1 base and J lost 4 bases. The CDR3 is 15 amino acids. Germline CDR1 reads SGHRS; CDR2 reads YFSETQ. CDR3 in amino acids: CASSLYRDSYNEQFF. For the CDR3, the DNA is TGCGCCAGCAGCTTGTACCGGGACAGTTACAATGAGCAGTTCTTC.

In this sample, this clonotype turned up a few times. In DNA, the CDR3 is TGTGCCAGCAGCTTAACTTTTGGGGGTGAGCAGTTCTTC. Amino acid sequence: CASSLTFGGEQFF. The chain recombines TRBV7-2 with TRBJ2-1, with D perhaps being TRBD1 or TRBD2 (5 bases each). The germline gives CDR1 SGHTA, CDR2 FQGNSA. Trimming shortened V by 2 bases and J by 9 bases, and 11 bases separated the two germline ends. The CDR3 length is 13 residues.

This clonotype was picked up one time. DNA of the CDR3: TGCAGTGCTAGATCCCTGGAAGGAGCGGCCAACGTCCTGACTTTC. Translated, it gives CSARSLEGAANVLTF. V and J are TRBV20-1 and TRBJ2-6; D is undetermined. Germline V lookup: CDR1 DFQATT, CDR2 SNEGSKA (reference sequence). The CDR3 has 15 amino acids. The V and J ends lost 2 bases and 6 bases respectively, with 14 bases between them.

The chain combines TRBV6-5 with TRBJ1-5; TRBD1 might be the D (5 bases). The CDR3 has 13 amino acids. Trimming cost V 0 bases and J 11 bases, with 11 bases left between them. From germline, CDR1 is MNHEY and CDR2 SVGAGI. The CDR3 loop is CASSYSIGAAQHF. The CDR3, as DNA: TGTGCCAGCAGTTACTCGATAGGGGCGGCCCAGCATTTT.

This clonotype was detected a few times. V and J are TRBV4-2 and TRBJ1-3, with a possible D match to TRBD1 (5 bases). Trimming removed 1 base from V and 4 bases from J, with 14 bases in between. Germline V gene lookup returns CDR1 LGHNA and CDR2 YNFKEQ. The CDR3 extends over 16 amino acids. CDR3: CASSQGQGAEGNTIYF. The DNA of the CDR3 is TGTGCCAGCAGCCAAGGACAAGGGGCGGAAGGAAACACCATATATTTT.

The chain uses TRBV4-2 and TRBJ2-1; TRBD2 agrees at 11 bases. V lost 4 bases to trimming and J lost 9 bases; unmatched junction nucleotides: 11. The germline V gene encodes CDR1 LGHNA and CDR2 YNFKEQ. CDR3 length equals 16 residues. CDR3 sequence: CASSRSGGAARGEQFF. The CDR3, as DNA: TGTGCCAGCAGCCGTAGCGGGGGGGCAGCTAGAGGTGAGCAGTTCTTC.

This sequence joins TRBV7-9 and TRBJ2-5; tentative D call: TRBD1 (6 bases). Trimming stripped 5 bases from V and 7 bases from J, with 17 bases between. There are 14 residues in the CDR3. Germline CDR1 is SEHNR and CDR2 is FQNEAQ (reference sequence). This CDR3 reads CASSPYRDPGTQYF. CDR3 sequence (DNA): TGTGCCAGCAGCCCTTACAGGGACCCGGGGACCCAGTACTTC.